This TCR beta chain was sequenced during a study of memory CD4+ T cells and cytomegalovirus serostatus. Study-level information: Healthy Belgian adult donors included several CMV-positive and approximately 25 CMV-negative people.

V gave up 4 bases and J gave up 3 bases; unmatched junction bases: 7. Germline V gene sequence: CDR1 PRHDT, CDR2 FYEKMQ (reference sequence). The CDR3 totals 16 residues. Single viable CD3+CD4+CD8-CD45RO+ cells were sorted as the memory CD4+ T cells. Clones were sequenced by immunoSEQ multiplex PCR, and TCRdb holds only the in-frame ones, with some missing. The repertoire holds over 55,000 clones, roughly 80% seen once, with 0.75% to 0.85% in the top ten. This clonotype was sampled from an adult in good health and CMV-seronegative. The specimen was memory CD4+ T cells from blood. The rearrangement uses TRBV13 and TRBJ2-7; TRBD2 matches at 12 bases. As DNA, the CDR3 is TGTGCCAGCAGCTCCCTCTCGACTAGCGGGAGCTACGAGCAGTACTTC. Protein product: CASSSLSTSGSYEQYF.